One and the same sample provided the 16 T cell receptor beta chains below, sequenced in a study of blood T cell repertoires in COVID-19. Measured with immunoSEQ multiplex PCR; TCRdb has only the in-frame clones, and not every one. The data show fewer than 350,000 clones, less than 85% seen once. Sequencing was done on a sample of PBMCs or T cells enriched from blood (not recorded which). The receptors shown here come from a woman in her forties or fifties who had recovered from COVID-19.

This chain joins TRBV6-5 and TRBJ1-1, with 8 positions matching TRBD1. The CDR3 has 14 residues. V gave up 5 bases and J gave up 5 bases; unmatched junction bases: 7. The germline V gene encodes CDR1 MNHEY and CDR2 SVGAGI. The CDR3 is CASSRQGSGTEAFF. DNA of the CDR3: TGTGCCAGCAGTAGACAGGGGAGTGGAACTGAAGCTTTCTTT.

CDR3 nucleotide sequence: TGCGCCAGCAGCCAAGAACAGGGGGCCTACGAGCAGTACTTC. Translation gives CASSQEQGAYEQYF. The chain employs TRBV4-3 and TRBJ2-7, with TRBD1 matching 8 bases. This CDR3 has 14 amino acids. V trimming: 0 bases; J trimming: 2 bases; junction bases outside the gene matches: 0. Germline V gene sequence: CDR1 LGHNA, CDR2 YSLEER.

This rearrangement joins TRBV7-9 to TRBJ1-4; 7 bases match TRBD1. The germline V gene has CDR1 SEHNR and CDR2 FQNEAQ (reference sequence). V shed 4 bases, J shed 3 bases, and the junction held 8 bases outside the gene matches. This CDR3 has 16 amino acids. CDR3 region: CASSSPRQGPNEKLFF. The CDR3, as DNA: TGTGCCAGCAGCTCCCCCCGACAGGGCCCTAATGAAAAACTGTTTTTT.

The gene calls are TRBV6-5 and TRBJ1-5, with D uncertain. Germline V gives CDR1 MNHEY, CDR2 SVGAGI. V gave up 6 bases and J gave up 9 bases, with 9 bases separating them. The CDR3 length is 11 residues. The CDR3 region has the DNA TGTGCCAGCAGCTCAACGCGGCCCCAGCATTTT. Translation: CASSSTRPQHF.

V is TRBV28 and J is TRBJ2-1; 12 bases agree with TRBD1. The J segment lost 7 bases and the V segment lost 5 bases, leaving 3 bases of the junction unmatched. Germline V gene data show CDR1 as MDHEN and CDR2 as SYDVKM. This CDR3 has 14 amino acids. The CDR3 sequence: CASSGGQGANEQFF. The CDR3 DNA sequence: TGTGCCAGCAGTGGGGGACAGGGGGCGAATGAGCAGTTCTTC.

The CDR3 spells CASSQAAANYGYTF. In DNA, the CDR3 is TGTGCCAGCAGCCAGGCGGCGGCTAACTATGGCTACACCTTC. The gene calls are TRBV3-1 (or the pseudogene TRBV3-2) and TRBJ1-2; unclear D gene. Trimming shortened V by 3 bases and J by 0 bases, and 8 bases separated the two germline ends. The CDR3 is made up of 14 amino acids. CDR1 LGHDT and CDR2 YNNKEL come from the germline V gene (reference sequence).

This chain uses TRBV18 with TRBJ2-7; a weak D match, TRBD1 (5 bases). The germline V gene has CDR1 KGHSH and CDR2 LQKENI. The CDR3 is made up of 14 amino acids. The ends were cut back, 3 bases at V and 3 bases at J, with 12 bases in the middle. The CDR3 protein is CASSPNPDSYEQYF. CDR3 sequence (DNA): TGTGCCAGCTCACCTAACCCCGACAGCTACGAGCAGTACTTC.

J is TRBJ2-2 and V is TRBV24-1, with D tentatively TRBD2 (6 bases). V was shortened by 1 base and J by 6 bases, with 14 bases between the two germline ends. CDR3 length: 16 amino acids. The germline V gene has CDR1 KGHDR and CDR2 SFDVKD. CDR3: CATSDFRLGGAGELFF. In DNA, the CDR3 is TGTGCCACCAGTGATTTTAGGCTCGGAGGGGCCGGGGAGCTGTTTTTT.

The chain joins TRBV6-6 to TRBJ1-5, with D perhaps matching TRBD1 (6 bases). Germline V lookup: CDR1 MNHNY, CDR2 SVGAGI (reference sequence). This CDR3 region has 14 residues. Trimming stripped 2 bases from V and 6 bases from J, with 11 bases between. DNA for the CDR3: TGTGCCAGCAGTTACCCAGGGGAGAGTCAGCCCCAGCATTTT. It encodes CASSYPGESQPQHF.

Only a few counts were recorded for this clone. J is TRBJ1-2 and V is TRBV3-1 (or the pseudogene TRBV3-2); 11 bases line up with TRBD1. This CDR3 spans 15 amino acids. The germline V gene has CDR1 LGHDT and CDR2 YNNKEL (reference sequence). The J segment lost 5 bases and the V segment lost 4 bases, leaving 6 bases of the junction unmatched. Written as DNA, the CDR3 is TGTGCCAGCAGCCCCCGGGACAGGGGGAATTATGGCTACACCTTC. This gives the protein CASSPRDRGNYGYTF.

This chain links TRBV4-2 with TRBJ2-5; 9 nucleotides align to TRBD2. The V and J ends lost 0 bases and 5 bases, in that order; junction bases with no gene match: 7. The CDR3 totals 16 residues. Germline CDR1 is LGHNA and CDR2 is YNFKEQ. CDR3 protein: CASSQELAGGPETQYF. Written as DNA, the CDR3 is TGTGCCAGCAGCCAAGAGCTGGCGGGGGGGCCCGAGACCCAGTACTTC.

This chain joins TRBV30 and TRBJ1-1, with D possibly TRBD1 on 6 matching bases. The CDR3 totals 13 residues. Trimming shortened V by 4 bases and J by 3 bases, and 12 bases separated the two germline ends. The germline V gene has CDR1 GTSNPN and CDR2 SVGIG (reference sequence). DNA for the CDR3: TGTGCCTGGACGGGGGGGCGGTACACTGAAGCTTTCTTT. Its translation: CAWTGGRYTEAFF.

Written as DNA, the CDR3 is TGCGCCAGCAGCCAAGATCTTAACAGCTACGAGCAGTACTTC. Its translation is CASSQDLNSYEQYF. The chain has TRBV4-3 and TRBJ2-7; D gene uncertain. The CDR3 has 14 amino acids. V dropped 0 bases and J dropped 3 bases, with 9 bases sitting between them. Germline V lookup: CDR1 LGHNA, CDR2 YSLEER.

The chain recombines TRBV19 with TRBJ1-6; 9 positions match TRBD1. The CDR3 runs 13 residues. Germline lookup yields CDR1 LNHDA and CDR2 SQIVND (reference sequence). J gave up 7 bases and V 9 bases, and 4 bases lay outside the gene matches. CDR3 sequence reads: CASQGTGNSPLHF. The CDR3 DNA sequence: TGTGCCAGCCAAGGGACAGGGAATTCACCCCTCCACTTT.

The table lists this clone with a count of one. The DNA for the CDR3 is TGTGCCAGCAGTGTAACGCCGGGACAGATAGAAATGAACACTGAAGCTTTCTTT. Its translation: CASSVTPGQIEMNTEAFF. The chain combines TRBV6-1 with TRBJ1-1; 7 bases align to TRBD1. CDR1 and CDR2 (germline): MNHNS, SASEGT. The CDR3 runs to 18 residues. The ends lost 4 bases at V and 0 bases at J; junction bases unmatched: 14.

The J gene is TRBJ2-2, the V gene TRBV5-1; no firm D call. CDR3 length: 13 residues. Trimming stripped 3 bases from V and 7 bases from J, with 10 bases between. Germline CDR1 reads SGHRS; CDR2 reads YFSETQ. The DNA of the CDR3 is TGCGCCAGCAGCTCCCTTCGTGTCGGGGAGCTGTTTTTT. Protein product: CASSSLRVGELFF. Supplemented by reference TRBV5-1 and TRBJ2-2, the full variable domain reads KAGVTQTPRYLIKTRGQQVTLSCSPISGHRSVSWYQQTPGQGLQFLFEYFSETQRNKGNFPGRFSGRQFSNSRSEMNVSTLELGDSALYLCASSSLRVGELFFGEGSRLTVL.